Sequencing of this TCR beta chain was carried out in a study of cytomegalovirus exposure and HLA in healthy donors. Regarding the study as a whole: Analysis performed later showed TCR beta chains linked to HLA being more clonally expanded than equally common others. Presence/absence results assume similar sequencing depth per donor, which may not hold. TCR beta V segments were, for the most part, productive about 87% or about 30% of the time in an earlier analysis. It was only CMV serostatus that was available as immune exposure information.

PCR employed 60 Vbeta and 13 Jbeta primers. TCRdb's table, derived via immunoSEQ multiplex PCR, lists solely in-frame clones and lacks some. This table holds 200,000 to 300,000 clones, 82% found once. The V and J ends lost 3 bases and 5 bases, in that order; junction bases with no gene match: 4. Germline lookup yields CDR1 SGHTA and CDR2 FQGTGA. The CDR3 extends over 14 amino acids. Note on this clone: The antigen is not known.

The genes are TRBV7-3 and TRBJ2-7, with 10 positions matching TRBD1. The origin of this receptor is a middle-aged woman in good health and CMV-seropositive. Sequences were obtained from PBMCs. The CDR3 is CASSLAGTGDEQYF. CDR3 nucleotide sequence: TGTGCCAGCAGCTTGGCCGGGACAGGGGACGAGCAGTACTTC.